The 31 T cell receptor beta chains below come from one sample, sequenced in a study of shared clonotypes between healthy human individuals. Sequencing used immunoSEQ multiplex PCR; TCRdb keeps in-frame clones, though not all of them. The table lists about 480,000 clones, 79% of them singletons, with under 15% in the top ten. The sample taken for sequencing was PBMCs. These receptor sequences come from a woman between 35 and 50 years old in good health. Some clones in this sample may be carry-over from other donors' samples.

The chain is built from TRBV5-1 and TRBJ1-1, with D possibly being TRBD1 (6 bases). V dropped 4 bases and J dropped 5 bases, with 12 bases sitting between them. The length of the CDR3 is 13 residues. Looked up from germline, CDR1 is SGHRS and CDR2 is YFSETQ. This CDR3 is CASSRQERTEAFF. The CDR3 DNA reads TGCGCCAGCAGCCGACAGGAGAGGACTGAAGCTTTCTTT. Looking up the rest from reference TRBV5-1 and TRBJ1-1 gives the full variable domain: KAGVTQTPRYLIKTRGQQVTLSCSPISGHRSVSWYQQTPGQGLQFLFEYFSETQRNKGNFPGRFSGRQFSNSRSEMNVSTLELGDSALYLCASSRQERTEAFFGQGTRLTVV.

This clone was seen just once. The gene calls are TRBV5-1 and TRBJ1-1; D might be TRBD1 (5 bases). V was trimmed by 0 bases and J by 1 base, leaving 10 bases between them. The CDR3 loop spans 15 amino acids. The germline V gene encodes CDR1 SGHRS and CDR2 YFSETQ. This CDR3 is CASSLAGGTNTEAFF. The CDR3 DNA reads as TGCGCCAGCAGCTTGGCCGGGGGGACGAACACTGAAGCTTTCTTT.

This clone was picked up one time. This chain connects TRBV7-9 to TRBJ1-1; 8 nucleotides line up with TRBD1. Trimming cost V 0 bases and J 0 bases; bases outside gene matches: 6. Germline CDR1 reads SEHNR; CDR2 reads FQNEAQ (reference sequence). This CDR3 has 17 residues. In nucleotides, the CDR3 is TGTGCCAGCAGCTTAGCGCAGGGGGCTGGCCTGAACACTGAAGCTTTCTTT. This translates into CASSLAQGAGLNTEAFF.

The chain employs TRBV30 and TRBJ2-5, with 13 bases aligning to TRBD2. This CDR3 is built from 14 residues. After removal of 3 bases from V and 11 bases from J, the junction contained 9 bases not matched to a gene. Germline lookup yields CDR1 GTSNPN and CDR2 SVGIG (reference sequence). CDR3 coding DNA: TGTGCCTGGAGGCTACTAGCGGGAGGGCCGAAGCAGTACTTC. Its translation: CAWRLLAGGPKQYF.

The chain combines TRBV28 with TRBJ2-1; 9 nucleotides align to TRBD1. The V and J ends lost 2 bases and 7 bases, in that order; junction bases with no gene match: 6. CDR1 MDHEN and CDR2 SYDVKM come from the germline V gene. The CDR3 extends over 15 amino acids. The CDR3 DNA sequence: TGTGCCAGCAGTTTAATAGGGACAGGGAATAATGAGCAGTTCTTC. Translating gives CASSLIGTGNNEQFF.

The chain combines TRBV19 with TRBJ2-7; TRBD2 aligns across 16 bases. The CDR3 sequence is 16 residues long. The germline CDR1 and CDR2 sequences are LNHDA and SQIVND (reference sequence). With V trimmed by 3 bases and J by 7 bases, 6 bases remained unmatched. CDR3 amino acids: CASSMGLAGGSREQYF. CDR3 in DNA: TGTGCCAGTAGTATGGGACTAGCGGGAGGGTCTCGGGAGCAGTACTTC.

This rearrangement joins TRBV27 to TRBJ1-5; D is unclear. The V end was cut by 3 bases, the J end by 1 base, with 10 bases between. CDR3 size: 15 residues. Germline V gene lookup returns CDR1 MNHEY and CDR2 SMNVEV (reference sequence). CDR3 loop: CASSFPGISNQPQHF. CDR3 DNA: TGTGCCAGCAGTTTTCCGGGGATCAGCAATCAGCCCCAGCATTTT.

This clone has only a few counts. V usage is TRBV28 and J usage is TRBJ1-3, with a tentative D call TRBD1 (5 bases). CDR1 and CDR2 (germline): MDHEN, SYDVKM. V lost 6 bases and J lost 0, with 15 bases in between. This CDR3 contains 16 residues. The CDR3 sequence is CASSAPGRVSGNTIYF. CDR3 nucleotide sequence: TGTGCCAGCAGCGCCCCAGGGAGGGTCTCTGGAAACACCATATATTTT.

The rearrangement links TRBV4-1 to TRBJ1-6; D remains ambiguous. Germline V CDR1 and CDR2: MGHRA, YSYEKL. There are 15 residues in the CDR3. Trimming shortened V by 3 bases and J by 7 bases, and 13 bases separated the two germline ends. CDR3 sequence: CASSHRGLGNSPLHF. Here the CDR3 DNA reads TGCGCCAGCAGCCATAGAGGATTGGGGAATTCACCCCTCCACTTT.

The chain recombines TRBV7-2 with TRBJ2-2; 7 bases map to TRBD2. This CDR3 comprises 14 residues. Per the germline V gene, CDR1 is SGHTA and CDR2 is FQGNSA. The V and J ends lost 3 bases and 7 bases, in that order; junction bases with no gene match: 5. The CDR3, as DNA: TGTGCCAGCAGCTTGGGCGGGAGAAACGGGGAGCTGTTTTTT. This sequence encodes CASSLGGRNGELFF.

The V and J genes are TRBV5-1 and TRBJ2-5; 14 nucleotides align to TRBD2. The CDR3 has 14 amino acids. After removal of 7 bases from V and 4 bases from J, the junction contained 3 bases not matched to a gene. Per the germline V gene, CDR1 is SGHRS and CDR2 is YFSETQ. Here the CDR3 reads CASGTSGSAETQYF. The DNA for the CDR3 is TGCGCCAGCGGGACTAGCGGGAGCGCAGAGACCCAGTACTTC.

The chain couples TRBV6-1 to TRBJ1-1; the D is unclear. This CDR3 is built from 14 residues. Between the trimmed V and J ends, which lost 3 bases and 1 base, there was a span of 9 bases. Per the germline V gene, CDR1 is MNHNS and CDR2 is SASEGT. CDR3 nucleotides: TGTGCCAGCAGTGACCGGCGACCGAACACTGAAGCTTTCTTT. It codes for CASSDRRPNTEAFF.

The genes are TRBV9 and TRBJ2-7; D may be TRBD1 (6 bases). This CDR3 region has 16 residues. The ends were cut back, 4 bases at V and 2 bases at J, with 19 bases in the middle. CDR1 is SGDLS, CDR2 YYNGEE, per germline. The chain's CDR3 is CASSPRGDAITYEQYF. CDR3 bases: TGTGCCAGCAGCCCCAGGGGAGATGCAATAACCTACGAGCAGTACTTC. The full variable domain, in which reference TRBV9 and TRBJ2-7 provide the parts outside the CDR3, is DSGVTQTPKHLITATGQRVTLRCSPRSGDLSVYWYQQSLDQGLQFLIQYYNGEERAKGNILERFSAQQFPDLHSELNLSSLELGDSALYFCASSPRGDAITYEQYFGPGTRLTVT.

The chain couples TRBV5-3 to TRBJ2-1, with 9 bases matching TRBD2. TRBV5-3 is an open reading frame whose function is uncertain. Trimming took 2 bases from V and 7 from J; bases not matched to a gene: 16. This CDR3 comprises 18 residues. The CDR3 protein is CARSFLWREGHGGNEQFF. As DNA, the CDR3 is TGTGCCAGAAGCTTCTTATGGCGGGAGGGCCACGGGGGGAATGAGCAGTTCTTC.

V usage is TRBV5-4 and J usage is TRBJ2-3; no clear D. Germline V CDR1 and CDR2: SGHNT, YYREEE (reference sequence). CDR3 length equals 13 residues. V gave up 9 bases and J gave up 1 base, with 12 bases separating them. CDR3 protein: CATDVAGTDTQYF. Written as DNA, the CDR3 is TGTGCCACCGACGTGGCAGGCACAGATACGCAGTATTTT.

The rearrangement joins TRBV9 to TRBJ1-4; tentative D call: TRBD1 (5 bases). The CDR3 contains 15 residues. V lost 1 base and J 7 bases, leaving 14 bases between the germline ends. In germline, CDR1 is SGDLS, CDR2 YYNGEE. The CDR3 nucleotides are TGTGCCAGCAGCGTAAGGGGAGGGGCAGGTGAAAAACTGTTTTTT. Its protein is CASSVRGGAGEKLFF.

DNA for the CDR3: TGTGCCAGCAGTTTGGGGCCCGGCTATGGCTACACCTTC. It translates to CASSLGPGYGYTF. This rearrangement joins TRBV28 to TRBJ1-2, with D tentatively TRBD1 (5 bases). Germline CDR1 is MDHEN and CDR2 is SYDVKM. V lost 3 bases and J lost 4, with 9 bases in between. CDR3 length equals 13 residues.

This chain links TRBV5-1 with TRBJ2-3, with D uncertain. From germline, CDR1 is SGHRS and CDR2 YFSETQ. Trimming cost V 0 bases and J 1 base, with 6 bases left between them. CDR3 length equals 14 residues. The CDR3 spells CASSLEDGTDTQYF. The CDR3 DNA reads TGCGCCAGCAGCTTGGAAGACGGCACAGATACGCAGTATTTT.

This chain connects TRBV30 to TRBJ1-1; no reliable D call. V was shortened by 5 bases and J by 1 base, with 11 bases between the two germline ends. The CDR3 totals 13 residues. Germline V gene sequence: CDR1 GTSNPN, CDR2 SVGIG (reference sequence). CDR3 amino acids: CAWSFNRNTEAFF. The CDR3 coding sequence is TGTGCCTGGTCTTTCAACAGGAACACTGAAGCTTTCTTT.

This clone was seen more than once but under ten times. J is TRBJ2-4 and V is TRBV2, with 9 bases identical to TRBD1. Germline V gives CDR1 SNHLY, CDR2 FYNNEI. The CDR3 totals 14 residues. Trimming cost V 6 bases and J 8 bases; bases outside gene matches: 8. The CDR3 DNA reads as TGTGCCAGCAGCGTGGACAGGGGATGGGACATTCAGTACTTC. It yields the protein CASSVDRGWDIQYF.

For this clone: With only one base between it and a far larger clone, this is likely a read error. The chain recombines TRBV5-1 with TRBJ2-3; D gene unclear. Germline assignment: CDR1 SGHRS and CDR2 YFSETQ. This CDR3 has 12 amino acids. The ends were cut back, 0 bases at V and 4 bases at J, with 3 bases in the middle. DNA of the CDR3: TGCGCCAGCAGCTTGGAGGCAGATACGCAGTATTTT. Amino acid sequence: CASSLEADTQYF.

The CDR3 here is CASSPRTGTTYGYTF. In DNA form, the CDR3 reads TGCGCCAGCAGCCCGCGGACAGGGACTACCTATGGCTACACCTTC. The genes are TRBV4-1 and TRBJ1-2; 8 bases align to TRBD1. The CDR3 runs 15 residues. Germline trimming cut 4 bases from V and 4 bases from J; bases unmatched to any gene: 8. The germline CDR1 and CDR2 sequences are MGHRA and YSYEKL.

The rearrangement joins TRBV7-2 to TRBJ2-1; D could derive from TRBD1 or TRBD2 (5 bases each). This CDR3 spans 15 amino acids. In germline, CDR1 is SGHTA, CDR2 FQGNSA. V lost 5 bases, J lost 1 base, and 12 bases lay in between. CDR3 amino acids: CASSAVGDSYNEQFF. In DNA, the CDR3 is TGTGCCAGCAGCGCAGTGGGGGATTCCTACAATGAGCAGTTCTTC.

The rearrangement uses TRBV11-2 and TRBJ1-2; no clear D gene. Between the trimmed V and J ends, which lost 7 bases and 3 bases, there was a span of 12 bases. This CDR3 region has 13 residues. Per germline, CDR1 SGHAT and CDR2 FQNNGV. The CDR3 reads CASTEGNDYGYTF. The CDR3 DNA sequence: TGTGCCAGCACAGAGGGAAACGACTATGGCTACACCTTC.

This chain joins TRBV18 and TRBJ2-7; D might be TRBD1 (6 bases). The germline V and J ends were trimmed by 6 bases and 6 bases, with 21 bases remaining between them. The CDR3 contains 15 residues. CDR1 and CDR2 (germline): KGHSH, LQKENI. In DNA, the CDR3 is TGTGCCAGCTCCACAGTTGGGGGACAAAGCTCCGAGCAGTACTTC. This encodes CASSTVGGQSSEQYF.

This chain joins TRBV7-2 and TRBJ2-7; no reliable D call. The CDR3 has 15 residues. The ends were cut back, 1 base at V and 4 bases at J, with 14 bases in the middle. Per the germline V gene, CDR1 is SGHTA and CDR2 is FQGNSA. In DNA form, the CDR3 reads TGTGCCAGCAGCTTAGAGCTGTCGCGGTGGTACGAGCAGTACTTC. It translates to CASSLELSRWYEQYF.

The chain joins TRBV4-3 to TRBJ2-7; 8 bases map to TRBD2. J gave up 2 bases and V 4 bases, and 7 bases lay outside the gene matches. The CDR3 consists of 15 residues. CDR1 is LGHNA and CDR2 is YSLEER in the germline V gene. The chain's CDR3 is CASSRERELTYEQYF. For the CDR3, the DNA is TGCGCCAGCAGCCGAGAGCGGGAGTTAACCTACGAGCAGTACTTC.

The chain links TRBV28 to TRBJ1-3; D not certain. The V gene lost 6 bases and the J gene lost 0 bases, with 6 bases spanning the gap. The CDR3 contains 13 residues. Germline loops: CDR1 MDHEN, CDR2 SYDVKM. CDR3 DNA: TGTGCCAGCAGGGACTACTCTGGAAACACCATATATTTT. This encodes CASRDYSGNTIYF.

For the CDR3, the DNA is TGTGCCAGCAGGAAGGGGGCGAGGAACACTGAAGCTTTCTTT. As protein: CASRKGARNTEAFF. J is TRBJ1-1 and V is TRBV28; 7 bases are shared with TRBD1. Per the germline V gene, CDR1 is MDHEN and CDR2 is SYDVKM. Losses at the gene ends were 6 bases for V and 1 base for J; bases not matched to a gene: 5. The CDR3 extends over 14 amino acids.

Worth noting for this clone: Other DNA sequences in this specimen translate into the identical CDR3. V gene TRBV5-1 combines with J gene TRBJ2-5; 8 nucleotides agree with TRBD1. The length of the CDR3 is 14 residues. Germline V gene data show CDR1 as SGHRS and CDR2 as YFSETQ. Losses at the gene ends were 4 bases for V and 1 base for J; bases not matched to a gene: 3. The CDR3 DNA reads as TGCGCCAGCAGCCCAGGGGGCGGCCAAGAGACCCAGTACTTC. It specifies CASSPGGGQETQYF.

The chain employs TRBV18 and TRBJ1-2; D is ambiguous. Germline V gives CDR1 KGHSH, CDR2 LQKENI. V was shortened by 3 bases and J by 4 bases, with 15 bases between the two germline ends. CDR3 size: 15 residues. CDR3 sequence reads: CASSPPSLESYGYTF. The DNA for the CDR3 is TGTGCCAGCTCACCTCCTTCTCTCGAGTCCTATGGCTACACCTTC.